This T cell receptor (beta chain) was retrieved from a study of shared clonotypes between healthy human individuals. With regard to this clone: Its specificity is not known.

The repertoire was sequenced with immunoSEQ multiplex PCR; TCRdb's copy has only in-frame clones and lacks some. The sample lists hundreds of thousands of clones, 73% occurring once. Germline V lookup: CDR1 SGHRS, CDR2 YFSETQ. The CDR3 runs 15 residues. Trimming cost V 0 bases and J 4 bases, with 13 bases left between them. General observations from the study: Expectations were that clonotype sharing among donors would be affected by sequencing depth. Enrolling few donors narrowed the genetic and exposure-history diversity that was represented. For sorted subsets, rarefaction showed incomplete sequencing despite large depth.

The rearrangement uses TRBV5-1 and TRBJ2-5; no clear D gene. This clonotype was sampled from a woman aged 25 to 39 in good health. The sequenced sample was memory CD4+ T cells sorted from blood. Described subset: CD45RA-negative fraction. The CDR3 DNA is TGCGCCAGCAGCTTGGGCCCCACCGGACGAGAGACCCAGTACTTC. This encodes CASSLGPTGRETQYF. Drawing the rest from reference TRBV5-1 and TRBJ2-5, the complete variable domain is KAGVTQTPRYLIKTRGQQVTLSCSPISGHRSVSWYQQTPGQGLQFLFEYFSETQRNKGNFPGRFSGRQFSNSRSEMNVSTLELGDSALYLCASSLGPTGRETQYFGPGTRLLVL.